Listed here are 14 T cell receptor beta chains from one sample, sequenced in a study of blood T cell repertoires in COVID-19. The protocol was immunoSEQ multiplex PCR, while the TCRdb copy is restricted to in-frame clones and leaves out a portion. The sample lists about 360,000 clones; about 89% were seen once. The sample taken for sequencing was PBMCs or T cells enriched from blood (not recorded which). Receptors were obtained from a man aged 25-45 years who had recovered from COVID-19.

V gene TRBV10-3 combines with J gene TRBJ2-3; 8 positions match TRBD2. The CDR3 covers 18 residues. V dropped 0 bases and J dropped 2; count of bases not matched to a gene: 10. The germline V gene encodes CDR1 ENHRY and CDR2 SYGVKD. The CDR3 loop is CAISESLSGGGYTDTQYF. CDR3 nucleotide sequence: TGTGCCATCAGTGAGTCTTTGAGCGGGGGTGGTTACACAGATACGCAGTATTTT.

J is TRBJ1-5 and V is TRBV19; unclear D gene. The CDR3 is made up of 16 amino acids. Between the trimmed V and J ends, which lost 7 bases and 2 bases, there was a span of 18 bases. Germline CDR1 is LNHDA and CDR2 is SQIVND (reference sequence). The DNA for the CDR3 is TGTGCCAGTACCAACACCGACCGGGGTCGCAATCAGCCCCAGCATTTT. Residues: CASTNTDRGRNQPQHF.

This sequence joins TRBV25-1 and TRBJ1-5; the match to TRBD1 covers 8 bases. The germline gives CDR1 MGHDK, CDR2 SYGVNS. This CDR3 contains 15 residues. V gave up 3 bases and J gave up 5 bases; unmatched junction bases: 6. CDR3 sequence reads: CASSEPGRGHQPQHF. CDR3 coding DNA: TGTGCCAGCAGTGAGCCGGGCAGGGGGCATCAGCCCCAGCATTTT.

This clone showed up just once. At one end the junction does not follow the germline gene, possibly because of a read error. This chain connects TRBV7-7 to TRBJ2-3; D is perhaps TRBD2 (5 bases). This CDR3 is 15 amino acids long. Germline loops: CDR1 SSHAT, CDR2 FNYEAQ (reference sequence). The CDR3 sequence: CASSPDSLSTDTQYF. The CDR3 nucleotides read TGTGCTAGCAGCCCGGACTCCCTCTCCACAGATACGCAGTATTTT.

The chain joins TRBV7-9 to TRBJ1-1; D is unresolved. The CDR3 length is 13 residues. V dropped 4 bases and J dropped 8 bases, with 14 bases sitting between them. Germline CDR1 reads SEHNR; CDR2 reads FQNEAQ (reference sequence). The CDR3 loop reads CASSYAGIEEAFF. DNA for the CDR3: TGTGCCAGCAGCTACGCCGGGATCGAAGAAGCTTTCTTT.

V is TRBV6-5 and J is TRBJ1-2, with no clear D. Germline CDR1 is MNHEY and CDR2 is SVGAGI. The ends were cut back, 5 bases at V and 4 bases at J, with 11 bases in the middle. The CDR3 covers 13 residues. The CDR3 sequence is CASSPSNSYGYTF. CDR3 in DNA: TGTGCCAGCAGTCCCTCTAACAGCTATGGCTACACCTTC.

The chain is built from TRBV6-5 and TRBJ1-1; TRBD1 agrees at 7 bases. V was clipped by 6 bases and J by 7 bases; unmatched bases: 8. Germline V gives CDR1 MNHEY, CDR2 SVGAGI. This CDR3 has 13 amino acids. This CDR3 reads CASSRTGDHEAFF. CDR3 coding DNA: TGTGCCAGCAGCCGTACAGGGGACCATGAAGCTTTCTTT.

The rearrangement uses TRBV3-1 (or the pseudogene TRBV3-2) and TRBJ1-4; possibly TRBD1 for D (6 bases). The CDR3 spans 14 residues. V lost 5 bases to trimming and J lost 7 bases, with 14 bases between them. Per germline, CDR1 LGHDT and CDR2 YNNKEL (reference sequence). CDR3 bases: TGTGCCAGCAGCTTTACAGGGTATGCTGAAAAACTGTTTTTT. Residues: CASSFTGYAEKLFF.

The J gene is TRBJ2-7, the V gene TRBV5-6; 7 nucleotides line up with TRBD1. Per the germline V gene, CDR1 is SGHDT and CDR2 is YYEEEE. This CDR3 comprises 15 residues. The V and J ends lost 4 bases and 3 bases, in that order; junction bases with no gene match: 10. CDR3 sequence (DNA): TGTGCCAGCAGCGCGACCGGGACAGCGAACTACGAGCAGTACTTC. Translated, it gives CASSATGTANYEQYF.

The chain links TRBV19 to TRBJ1-2, with D perhaps matching TRBD1 (5 bases). V was pared by 7 bases and J by 4 bases, with 16 bases between. The CDR3 loop spans 14 amino acids. Germline V gene data show CDR1 as LNHDA and CDR2 as SQIVND (reference sequence). The CDR3 region has the DNA TGTGCCAGTAACCTCATCGGACACTTCTATGGCTACACCTTC. Protein: CASNLIGHFYGYTF.

Remarks on this clone: One end of the junction varies from germline; a read error may be responsible. The chain joins TRBV3-1 (or the pseudogene TRBV3-2) to TRBJ2-7, with a weak D call TRBD1 (6 bases). The germline V gene encodes CDR1 LGHDT and CDR2 YNNKEL (reference sequence). CDR3 length equals 12 residues. DNA for the CDR3: TGTGCCAGCAGCCAAGAAGGAGGCAGGGGTTCCTTC. It yields the protein CASSQEGGRGSF.

The chain is built from TRBV19 and TRBJ2-7, with D perhaps matching TRBD2 (6 bases). Trimming removed 10 bases from V and 4 bases from J, with 14 bases in between. Looked up from germline, CDR1 is LNHDA and CDR2 is SQIVND (reference sequence). The CDR3 is made up of 12 amino acids. The CDR3 protein is CAILRGNYEQYF. In DNA form, the CDR3 reads TGTGCCATCTTACGGGGGAATTACGAGCAGTACTTC.

This clone was counted a few times. The genes are TRBV19 and TRBJ1-5, with D unclear. The CDR3 covers 14 residues. From germline, CDR1 is LNHDA and CDR2 SQIVND (reference sequence). Trimming left V 4 bases short and J 5 bases short, with 12 bases between. The CDR3 is CASSKARGYQPQHF. CDR3 in DNA: TGTGCCAGTAGTAAGGCTCGGGGATATCAGCCCCAGCATTTT.

V and J are TRBV6-5 and TRBJ1-6; the match to TRBD1 covers 8 bases. The germline CDR1 and CDR2 sequences are MNHEY and SVGAGI. This CDR3 has 15 amino acids. The ends lost 4 bases at V and 7 bases at J; junction bases unmatched: 6. The CDR3 is CASSFRTGSNSPLHF. The CDR3 region has the DNA TGTGCCAGCAGTTTTCGGACAGGGTCCAATTCACCCCTCCACTTT.